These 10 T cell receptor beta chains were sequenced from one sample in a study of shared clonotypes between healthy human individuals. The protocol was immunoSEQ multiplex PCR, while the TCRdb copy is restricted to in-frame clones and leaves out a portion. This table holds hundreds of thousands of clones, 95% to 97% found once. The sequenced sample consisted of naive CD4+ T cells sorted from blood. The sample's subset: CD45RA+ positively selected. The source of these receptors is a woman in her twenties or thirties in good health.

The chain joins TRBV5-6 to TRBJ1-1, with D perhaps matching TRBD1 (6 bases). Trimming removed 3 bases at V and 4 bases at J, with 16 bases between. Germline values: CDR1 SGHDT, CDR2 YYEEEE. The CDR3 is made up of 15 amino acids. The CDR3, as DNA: TGTGCCAGCAGCTGGGGGGGCAGGTCTGGCACTGAAGCTTTCTTT. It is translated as CASSWGGRSGTEAFF.

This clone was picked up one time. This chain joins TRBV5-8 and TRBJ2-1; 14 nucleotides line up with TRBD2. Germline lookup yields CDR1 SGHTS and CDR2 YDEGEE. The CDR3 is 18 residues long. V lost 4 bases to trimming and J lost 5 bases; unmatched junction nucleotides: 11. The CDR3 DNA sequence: TGTGCCAGCAGCCAACCCGGGACTAGCGGGAGAGGCCACAATGAGCAGTTCTTC. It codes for CASSQPGTSGRGHNEQFF.

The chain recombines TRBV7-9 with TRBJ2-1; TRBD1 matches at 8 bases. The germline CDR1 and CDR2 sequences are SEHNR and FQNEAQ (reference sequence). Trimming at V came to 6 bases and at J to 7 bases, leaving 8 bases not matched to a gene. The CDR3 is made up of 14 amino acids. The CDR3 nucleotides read TGTGCCAGCAGATCAGGACAGGGATCAAATGAGCAGTTCTTC. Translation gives CASRSGQGSNEQFF.

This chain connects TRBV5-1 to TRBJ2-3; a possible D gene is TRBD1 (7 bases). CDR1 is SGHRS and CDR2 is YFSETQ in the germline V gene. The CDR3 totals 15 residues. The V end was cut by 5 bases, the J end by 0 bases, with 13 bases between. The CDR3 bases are TGCGCCAGCAGATTGACAGGGACTAGCACAGATACGCAGTATTTT. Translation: CASRLTGTSTDTQYF.

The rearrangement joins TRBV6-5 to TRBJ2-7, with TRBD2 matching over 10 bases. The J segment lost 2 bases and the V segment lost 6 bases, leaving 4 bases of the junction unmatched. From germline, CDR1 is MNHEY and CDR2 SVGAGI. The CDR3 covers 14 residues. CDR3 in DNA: TGTGCCAGCAGGTGGACTAGCGGTCCCTACGAGCAGTACTTC. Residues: CASRWTSGPYEQYF.

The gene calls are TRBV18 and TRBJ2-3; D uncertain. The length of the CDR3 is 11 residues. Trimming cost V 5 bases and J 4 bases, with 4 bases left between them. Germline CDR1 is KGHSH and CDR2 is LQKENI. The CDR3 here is CASSSADTQYF. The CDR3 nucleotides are TGTGCCAGCTCATCAGCAGATACGCAGTATTTT. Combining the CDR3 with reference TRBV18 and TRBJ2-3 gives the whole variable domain NAGVMQNPRHLVRRRGQEARLRCSPMKGHSHVYWYRQLPEEGLKFMVYLQKENIIDESGMPKERFSAEFPKEGPSILRIQQVVRGDSAAYFCASSSADTQYFGPGTRLTVL.

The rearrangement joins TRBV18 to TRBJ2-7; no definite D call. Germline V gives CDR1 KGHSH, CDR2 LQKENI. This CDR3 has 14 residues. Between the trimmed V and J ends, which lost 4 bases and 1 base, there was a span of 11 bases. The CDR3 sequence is CASSRQDGSYEQYF. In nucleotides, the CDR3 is TGTGCCAGCTCACGCCAGGACGGATCCTACGAGCAGTACTTC.

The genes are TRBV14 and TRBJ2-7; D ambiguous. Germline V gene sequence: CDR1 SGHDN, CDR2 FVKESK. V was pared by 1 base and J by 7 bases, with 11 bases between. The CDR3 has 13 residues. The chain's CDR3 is CASSQGPRREQYF. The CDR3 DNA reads TGTGCCAGCAGCCAAGGCCCCCGGCGGGAGCAGTACTTC.

In DNA, the CDR3 is TGTGCCAGCAGCTTATTGGCAAACGGTGAGCAGTTCTTC. Its protein is CASSLLANGEQFF. The chain is built from TRBV7-9 and TRBJ2-1, with unresolved D. Germline values: CDR1 SEHNR, CDR2 FQNEAQ (reference sequence). The CDR3 loop spans 13 amino acids. The V end was cut by 2 bases, the J end by 9 bases, with 11 bases between.

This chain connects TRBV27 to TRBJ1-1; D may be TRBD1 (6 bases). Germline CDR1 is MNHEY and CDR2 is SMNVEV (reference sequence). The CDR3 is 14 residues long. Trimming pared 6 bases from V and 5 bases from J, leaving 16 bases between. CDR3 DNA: TGTGCCAGCAGACCAACAGGGTGGGAAACTGAAGCTTTCTTT. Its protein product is CASRPTGWETEAFF.